The next 9 T cell receptor beta chains were all read from a single sample in a study of blood T cell repertoires in COVID-19. The assay was immunoSEQ multiplex PCR, and TCRdb's table has in-frame clones only and misses some. The repertoire holds more than 30,000 clones, with approximately 91% as singletons. Input material: peripheral blood. The source is a woman at least 80 years old with active or convalescent COVID-19.

This clone was counted once. This rearrangement joins TRBV24-1 to TRBJ1-2, with TRBD1 as a possible D gene (6 bases). The CDR3 consists of 12 residues. With 6 bases removed from V and 7 bases from J, the gap between germline ends came to 11 bases. Germline assignment: CDR1 KGHDR and CDR2 SFDVKD. The CDR3 DNA reads as TGTGCCACCAGTAATACAGGGTTTGGCTACACCTTC. Protein product: CATSNTGFGYTF.

The rearrangement joins TRBV6-5 to TRBJ2-1; TRBD2 is a possible D gene (7 bases). The CDR3 totals 14 residues. Germline lookup yields CDR1 MNHEY and CDR2 SVGAGI. V lost 6 bases and J 10 bases, leaving 19 bases between the germline ends. For the CDR3, the DNA is TGTGCCAGCAGACACGGGGTCGGGGGGCACGAGCAGTTCTTC. Translating it yields CASRHGVGGHEQFF.

V and J are TRBV9 and TRBJ1-1; D unresolved. Germline assignment: CDR1 SGDLS and CDR2 YYNGEE. Trimming took off 5 bases at V and 6 bases at J, with 17 bases between the two ends. The CDR3 has 14 residues. DNA of the CDR3: TGTGCCAGCAGTGCTAGTCACCTTATTGCTGAAGCTTTCTTT. Translation: CASSASHLIAEAFF.

The J gene is TRBJ2-7, the V gene TRBV7-6, with TRBD1 matching 9 bases. V shed 8 bases, J shed 9 bases, and the junction held 11 bases outside the gene matches. This CDR3 has 13 residues. Germline V gene data show CDR1 as SGHVS and CDR2 as FNYEAQ. The chain's CDR3 is CASVPGQGQRQYF. The CDR3, as DNA: TGTGCCAGCGTTCCGGGACAGGGTCAAAGGCAGTACTTC.

The chain uses TRBV5-1 and TRBJ1-6; 10 nucleotides line up with TRBD1. V was pared by 4 bases and J by 6 bases, with 4 bases of the junction left unmatched. The CDR3 runs 15 residues. The germline V gene has CDR1 SGHRS and CDR2 YFSETQ. The chain's CDR3 is CASSDRTGGNSPLHF. In DNA, the CDR3 is TGCGCCAGCAGCGATAGGACAGGGGGTAATTCACCCCTCCACTTT. The complete variable domain, with remaining parts taken from reference TRBV5-1 and TRBJ1-6, reads KAGVTQTPRYLIKTRGQQVTLSCSPISGHRSVSWYQQTPGQGLQFLFEYFSETQRNKGNFPGRFSGRQFSNSRSEMNVSTLELGDSALYLCASSDRTGGNSPLHFGNGTRLTVT.

The V gene is TRBV7-9, the J gene TRBJ1-6, with 10 bases aligning to TRBD1. The CDR3 totals 14 residues. Unmatched junction bases numbered 0, after V lost 1 base and J lost 9 bases. CDR1 SEHNR and CDR2 FQNEAQ come from the germline V gene (reference sequence). CDR3 loop: CASSLGTGGSPLHF. The CDR3 DNA reads TGTGCCAGCAGCTTAGGGACAGGGGGTTCACCCCTCCACTTT. Together with reference TRBV7-9 and TRBJ1-6, the CDR3 gives the full variable domain: DTGVSQNPRHKITKRGQNVTFRCDPISEHNRLYWYRQTLGQGPEFLTYFQNEAQLEKSRLLSDRFSAERPKGSFSTLEIQRTEQGDSAMYLCASSLGTGGSPLHFGNGTRLTVT.

This chain uses TRBV5-4 with TRBJ1-1, with D tentatively TRBD1 (5 bases). This CDR3 has 15 residues. CDR1 is SGHNT and CDR2 is YYREEE in the germline V gene (reference sequence). Trimming pared 1 base from V and 4 bases from J, leaving 14 bases between. The CDR3 sequence: CASSLPSREGTEAFF. As DNA, the CDR3 is TGTGCCAGCAGCTTGCCTTCCAGGGAGGGCACTGAAGCTTTCTTT.

CDR3 residues: CASSSTGGNTEAFF. CDR3 sequence (DNA): TGCGCCAGCAGCTCGACAGGGGGAAACACTGAAGCTTTCTTT. J is TRBJ1-1 and V is TRBV5-1, with 9 positions matching TRBD1. The CDR3 has 14 residues. V was clipped by 3 bases and J by 2 bases; unmatched bases: 2. Germline lookup yields CDR1 SGHRS and CDR2 YFSETQ.

The chain is built from TRBV7-2 and TRBJ1-5; TRBD1 agrees at 7 bases. Per the germline V gene, CDR1 is SGHTA and CDR2 is FQGNSA. V was pared by 5 bases and J by 7 bases, with 5 bases of the junction left unmatched. The CDR3 is made up of 13 amino acids. The CDR3: CASSLDRDQPQHF. In nucleotides, the CDR3 is TGTGCCAGCAGCCTCGACAGGGACCAGCCCCAGCATTTT.